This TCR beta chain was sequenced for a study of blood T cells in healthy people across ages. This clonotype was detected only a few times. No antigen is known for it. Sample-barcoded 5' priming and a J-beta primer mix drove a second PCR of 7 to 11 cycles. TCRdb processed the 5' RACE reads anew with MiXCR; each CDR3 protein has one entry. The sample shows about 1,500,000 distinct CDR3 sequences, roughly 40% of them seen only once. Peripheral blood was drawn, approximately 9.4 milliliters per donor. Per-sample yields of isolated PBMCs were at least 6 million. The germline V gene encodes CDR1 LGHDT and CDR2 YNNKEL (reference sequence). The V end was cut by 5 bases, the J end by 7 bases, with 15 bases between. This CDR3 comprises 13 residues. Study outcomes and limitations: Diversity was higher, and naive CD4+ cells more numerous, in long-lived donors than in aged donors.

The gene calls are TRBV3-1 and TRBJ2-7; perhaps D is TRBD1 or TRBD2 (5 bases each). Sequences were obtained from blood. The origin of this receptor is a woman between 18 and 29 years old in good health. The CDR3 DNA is TGTGCCAGCAGCGCAGGGAGACTGGGAGAGCAGTACTTC. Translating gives CASSAGRLGEQYF.